This T cell receptor (beta chain) came from a study of cytomegalovirus exposure and HLA in healthy donors (TCRdb year 2017). For the study in its entirety: A later analysis indicated that the 90 to 150 validation repertoires were generated on the platform also employed for the roughly 730 repertoires of the first cohort. The aim of the study was to test whether cataloging public T cell receptors could identify signatures of past pathogen exposure. In addition to the first cohort of around 670 subjects, a separate validation cohort of approximately 110 different subjects was used. To predict cytomegalovirus infection status, the study brought together high-throughput TCR immunosequencing, statistical association of individual TCRs with disease status, and machine learning. Study-wide conclusions, independent of this receptor: The classifier was reported to diagnose cytomegalovirus status with high specificity and sensitivity in both the original cohort and the validation cohort. Across donors, most TCR sequences were observed very rarely, whereas some public TCRs were present in many individuals. Of the cluster scores, 90% to 95% were above 0 in a later analysis, which found that TCRs clustered in the first cohort also tended to co-occur in the 90 to 150 validation repertoires. A few of the identified cytomegalovirus-associated TCR beta chains were confirmed in vitro to be specific for cytomegalovirus antigens. The authors suggested that the approach could potentially be generalized to other disease states and immunological phenotypes. In the study, 150 to 200 TCR beta chains were listed as associated with cytomegalovirus. A later analysis lacked HLA typing for the validation cohort, so it scored co-occurrence in that cohort across all 120 repertoires.

Separate from the roughly 660-subject first cohort, the validation cohort of about 120 subjects was the group to which the donors belonged. In regard to this clone: The specificity of this receptor is unknown. Base qualities are not provided; no much larger clone lies one nucleotide away.

Libraries were prepared through the immunoSEQ multiplex PCR assay. Per the original workflow: A statistical classification framework was built to diagnose cytomegalovirus status from the catalog of TCR beta chain sequences. The table comes from immuneACCESS by way of TCRdb, which keeps in-frame sequences with V and J called. Part of the clones is missing from these tables; in studies checked, under half for an unresolved V gene and the rest for unknown reasons. V and J calls and clone size are as listed in that table; D and trimming were resolved from the DNA. This sample gives 160,000 or so clones in total; around nine tenths of them show up just once. The ten largest make up approximately 3.1% of the sample. What was sequenced was PBMCs. The clonotype was recovered from a man younger than 30 in good health and CMV-seronegative.

The CDR3 region has the sequence CASSARLATDTQYF. The nucleotides are TGTGCCAGCTCGGCGCGACTAGCAACAGATACGCAGTATTTT. Recombination connected TRBV27 to TRBJ2-3, with 7 bases aligning to TRBD2. Germline trimming amounts to 8 bases on V and 3 bases on J, with 8 as the count of junction bases outside the gene matches. The cysteine opens and the phenylalanine closes a CDR3 of 14 amino acids. The entry retains the CDR3 DNA only, 42 bases that are in frame from base 1. Taken from the germline V gene (reference sequence), the CDR1 and CDR2 loops are MNHEY and SMNVEV.